The 14 T cell receptor beta chains below were found in one sample sequenced in a study of response to subunit inactivated influenza vaccine. TCRdb itself ran the RT-PCR reads through MiXCR, one entry per CDR3 protein. The sample lists about 700,000 distinct CDR3 sequences, 11% to 15% occurring once. Sequencing was performed on PBMCs from blood, taken around 15 days before vaccination. These receptors all stem from a man between 45 and 60 years old who received an inactivated influenza vaccine.

The chain combines TRBV20-1 with TRBJ2-3; tentative D call: TRBD2 (5 bases). The germline CDR1 and CDR2 sequences are DFQATT and SNEGSKA (reference sequence). The V end lost 6 bases, the J end lost 4 bases, and 11 bases lay between the germline ends. There are 12 residues in the CDR3. DNA for the CDR3: TGCAGTGCGGGAGCCGGCGCAGATACGCAGTATTTT. Its translation is CSAGAGADTQYF.

This clonotype occurred a few times. The chain combines TRBV7-9 with TRBJ1-6; D uncertain. Germline values: CDR1 SEHNR, CDR2 FQNEAQ (reference sequence). Trimming left V 4 bases short and J 9 bases short, with 10 bases between. CDR3 length equals 13 residues. The CDR3 reads CASSSNIRSPLHF. The CDR3, as DNA: TGTGCCAGCAGCTCAAATATCCGTTCACCCCTCCACTTT.

On this clonotype: A read error may account for a junction end that differs from germline. The rearrangement links TRBV7-9 to TRBJ1-2, with 11 nucleotides matching TRBD1. The V gene's germline CDR1 is SEHNR and CDR2 FQNEAQ (reference sequence). The CDR3 has 16 residues. This CDR3 reads CASSPRTGGAHYSYTF. For the CDR3, the DNA is TGTGCCAGCAGCCCACGGACAGGGGGCGCCCACTATAGCTACACCTTC.

The rearrangement uses TRBV10-3 and TRBJ2-3; D is perhaps TRBD1 (6 bases). This CDR3 has 14 residues. Germline V lookup: CDR1 ENHRY, CDR2 SYGVKD. V gave up 4 bases and J gave up 4 bases, with 12 bases separating them. CDR3 residues: CAISANRAADTQYF. CDR3 bases: TGTGCCATCAGTGCGAACAGGGCGGCAGATACGCAGTATTTT.

The chain is built from TRBV1 and TRBJ1-5. TRBV1 has pseudogene status. The CDR3 contains 14 residues. In DNA form, the CDR3 reads TGCACCAGCAGCCAAGAGACAACCAATCAGCCCCAGCATTTT. Translation: CTSSQETTNQPQHF.

This clonotype was observed many times. The chain employs TRBV27 and TRBJ1-1; D ambiguous. Per the germline V gene, CDR1 is MNHEY and CDR2 is SMNVEV (reference sequence). V was trimmed by 5 bases and J by 4 bases, leaving 11 bases between them. The CDR3 sequence is 13 residues long. The CDR3 here is CASSLWGATEAFF. DNA of the CDR3: TGTGCCAGCAGTCTATGGGGAGCCACTGAAGCTTTCTTT.

The sample holds a few counts of this clonotype. The V call is TRBV20-1, the J call TRBJ2-7, with TRBD2 matching over 12 bases. The CDR3 is 14 residues long. J was trimmed by 4 bases and V by 3 bases; bases with no gene match: 4. Germline V gene sequence: CDR1 DFQATT, CDR2 SNEGSKA (reference sequence). CDR3 coding DNA: TGCAGTGCTAGCGGGACTAGCGGGCTTTACGAGCAGTACTTC. Translated: CSASGTSGLYEQYF.

This clonotype came up a few times. V and J are TRBV20-1 and TRBJ2-3, with 12 nucleotides matching TRBD2. CDR3 size: 16 residues. Per germline, CDR1 DFQATT and CDR2 SNEGSKA (reference sequence). V was pared by 3 bases and J by 4 bases, with 8 bases of the junction left unmatched. CDR3 DNA sequence: TGCAGTGCTAGTCCCGGACTAGCGGGAACCGCAGATACGCAGTATTTT. This encodes CSASPGLAGTADTQYF.

The rearrangement joins TRBV6-2 or TRBV6-3 to TRBJ1-2, with D hard to call. Looked up from germline, CDR1 is MNHEY and CDR2 is SVGEGT. The ends were cut back, 2 bases at V and 0 bases at J, with 10 bases in the middle. This CDR3 spans 15 amino acids. The CDR3 reads CASSYGGPANYGYTF. The CDR3 DNA reads TGTGCCAGCAGTTACGGCGGGCCAGCTAACTATGGCTACACCTTC.

In its sample, this clonotype was seen a few times. V usage is TRBV5-1 and J usage is TRBJ2-1; possibly TRBD2 for D (6 bases). V gave up 2 bases and J gave up 9 bases, with 15 bases separating them. Germline V gene sequence: CDR1 SGHRS, CDR2 YFSETQ. CDR3 length: 14 residues. The CDR3 is CASSFAGTGIEQFF. In DNA form, the CDR3 reads TGCGCCAGCAGCTTTGCGGGAACGGGGATTGAGCAGTTCTTC.

This chain joins TRBV20-1 and TRBJ2-7; 7 nucleotides match TRBD1. CDR3 size: 13 residues. The V and J ends lost 4 bases and 0 bases, in that order; junction bases with no gene match: 3. Germline V gene lookup returns CDR1 DFQATT and CDR2 SNEGSKA (reference sequence). The CDR3 region has the DNA TGCAGTGCTAAGGACAGGCACTCCTACGAGCAGTACTTC. This encodes CSAKDRHSYEQYF.

The chain is built from TRBV30 and TRBJ2-7; D gene uncertain. In germline, CDR1 is GTSNPN, CDR2 SVGIG (reference sequence). Trimming removed 2 bases at V and 6 bases at J, with 8 bases between. This CDR3 comprises 11 residues. As DNA, the CDR3 is TGTGCCTGGAGTATAGGAAGCGAGCAGTACTTC. Its translation: CAWSIGSEQYF. Filled out from reference TRBV30 and TRBJ2-7, the complete variable domain reads SQTIHQWPATLVQPVGSPLSLECTVEGTSNPNLYWYRQAAGRGLQLLFYSVGIGQISSEVPQNLSASRPQDRQFILSSKKLLLSDSGFYLCAWSIGSEQYFGPGTRLTVT.

The chain is built from TRBV4-3 and TRBJ1-6, with D perhaps TRBD1 (5 bases). Germline V gene sequence: CDR1 LGHNA, CDR2 YSLEER. CDR3 length: 18 residues. V dropped 0 bases and J dropped 9 bases, with 21 bases sitting between them. The CDR3 loop reads CASSQDLAGQRRSSPLHF. DNA for the CDR3: TGCGCCAGCAGCCAAGATCTGGCAGGACAAAGAAGGAGTTCACCCCTCCACTTT.

The chain combines TRBV5-1 with TRBJ2-1, with TRBD2 identical over 10 bases. CDR1 and CDR2 (germline): SGHRS, YFSETQ. CDR3 length: 15 residues. V shed 0 bases, J shed 8 bases, and the junction held 5 bases outside the gene matches. This chain's CDR3 is CASSLEREGLDEQFF. The CDR3, as DNA: TGCGCCAGCAGCTTGGAGCGGGAGGGCCTCGATGAGCAGTTCTTC.